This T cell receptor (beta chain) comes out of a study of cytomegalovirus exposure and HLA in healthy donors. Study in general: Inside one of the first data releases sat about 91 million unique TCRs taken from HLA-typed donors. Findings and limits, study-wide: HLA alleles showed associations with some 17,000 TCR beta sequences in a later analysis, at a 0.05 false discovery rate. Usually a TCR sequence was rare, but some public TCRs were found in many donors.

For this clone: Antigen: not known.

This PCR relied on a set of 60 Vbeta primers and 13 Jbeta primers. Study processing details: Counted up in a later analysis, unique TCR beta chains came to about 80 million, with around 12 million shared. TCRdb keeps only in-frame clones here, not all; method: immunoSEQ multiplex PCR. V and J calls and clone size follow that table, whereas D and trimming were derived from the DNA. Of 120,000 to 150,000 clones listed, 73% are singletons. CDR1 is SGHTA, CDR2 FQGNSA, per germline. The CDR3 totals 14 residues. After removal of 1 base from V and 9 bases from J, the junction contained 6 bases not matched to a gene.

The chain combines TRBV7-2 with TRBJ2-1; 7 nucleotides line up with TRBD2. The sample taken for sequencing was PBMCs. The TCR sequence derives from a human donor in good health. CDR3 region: CASSLGGGGGEQFF. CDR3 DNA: TGTGCCAGCAGCTTAGGAGGCGGGGGTGGTGAGCAGTTCTTC.